The entry below describes one T cell receptor (beta chain). This entry comes from a study of blood T cell repertoires in COVID-19. Data came from immunoSEQ multiplex PCR; TCRdb stores just in-frame clones and leaves some out. This repertoire shows around 100,000 clones, over 75% found once; its top ten account for more than 5.5%. The source is an older woman with acute or convalescent COVID-19. Sequences were obtained from peripheral blood.

This CDR3 is CASSVGRAYGYTF. CDR3 DNA sequence: TGTGCCAGCAGCGTAGGCAGGGCCTATGGCTACACCTTC. The V call is TRBV9, the J call TRBJ1-2, with D possibly TRBD1 on 5 matching bases. This CDR3 has 13 residues. Germline V gives CDR1 SGDLS, CDR2 YYNGEE. V was shortened by 0 bases and J by 4 bases, with 7 bases between the two germline ends.